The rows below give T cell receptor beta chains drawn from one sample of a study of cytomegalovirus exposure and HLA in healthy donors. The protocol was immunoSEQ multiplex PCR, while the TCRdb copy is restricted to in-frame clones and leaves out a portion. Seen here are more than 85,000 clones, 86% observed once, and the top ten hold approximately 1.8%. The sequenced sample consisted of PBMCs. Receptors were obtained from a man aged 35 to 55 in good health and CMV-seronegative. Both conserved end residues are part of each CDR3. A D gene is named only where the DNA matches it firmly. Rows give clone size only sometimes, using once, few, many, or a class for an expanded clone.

CDR3nt: TGTGCCAGCAGTGGAGGAGGACAGGGGGGCTACGAGCAGTACTTC
CDR3aa: CASSGGGQGGYEQYF
len: 15
j_gene: TRBJ2-7
v_gene: TRBV2
d_gene: TRBD1
abundance: -

CDR3nt: TGTGCCAGCAGAATAGGACAGTTCTCCTACGAGCAGTACTTC
CDR3aa: CASRIGQFSYEQYF
len: 14
j_gene: TRBJ2-7
v_gene: TRBV28
d_gene: -
abundance: once

CDR3nt: TGTGCCAGCAGTTTGGGGGGTGAAAAACTGTTTTTT
CDR3aa: CASSLGGEKLFF
len: 12
j_gene: TRBJ1-4
v_gene: TRBV28
d_gene: -
abundance: once

CDR3nt: TGCGCCAGCAGCTTTCAGGTAGACTATGGCTACACCTTC
CDR3aa: CASSFQVDYGYTF
len: 13
j_gene: TRBJ1-2
v_gene: TRBV5-1
d_gene: -
abundance: -

CDR3nt: TGTGCCAGCAGTACCTCGGGGGGGGTTCCTGGCTACACCTTC
CDR3aa: CASSTSGGVPGYTF
len: 14
j_gene: TRBJ1-2
v_gene: TRBV28
d_gene: -
abundance: once

CDR3nt: TGCGCCAGCAGCCCCGGACTAGCGGGGGGCCCACGTTACGAGCAGTACTTC
CDR3aa: CASSPGLAGGPRYEQYF
len: 17
j_gene: TRBJ2-7
v_gene: TRBV5-1
d_gene: TRBD2
abundance: -

CDR3nt: TGTGCCAGCAGCGTAGACAGGGCTGGGGCCAACGTCCTGACTTTC
CDR3aa: CASSVDRAGANVLTF
len: 15
j_gene: TRBJ2-6
v_gene: TRBV9
d_gene: -
abundance: -

CDR3nt: TGCACCAGCAGCCAAGAGACTAGCGGGGACTACGAGCAGTACTTC
CDR3aa: CTSSQETSGDYEQYF
len: 15
j_gene: TRBJ2-7
v_gene: TRBV1
d_gene: -
abundance: -

CDR3nt: TGCAGCGTTGAAGTCGAGAGGACAGCCCCAGCTTTCTTT
CDR3aa: CSVEVERTAPAFF
len: 13
j_gene: TRBJ1-1
v_gene: TRBV29-1
d_gene: -
abundance: -

CDR3nt: TGCAGCGTTGAGTTCCGGGAGGGCTACACCTTC
CDR3aa: CSVEFREGYTF
len: 11
j_gene: TRBJ1-2
v_gene: TRBV29-1
d_gene: -
abundance: -

CDR3nt: TGTGCCAGCAGCTTAGCTGGTCAGGGGTATTCACCCCTCCACTTT
CDR3aa: CASSLAGQGYSPLHF
len: 15
j_gene: TRBJ1-6
v_gene: TRBV7-2
d_gene: -
abundance: -

CDR3nt: TGCGCCACAGGGGACGGGGCCTACAATGAGCAGTTCTTC
CDR3aa: CATGDGAYNEQFF
len: 13
j_gene: TRBJ2-1
v_gene: TRBV5-1
d_gene: -
abundance: -

CDR3nt: TGTGCCAGCACCGTCCCCGGGGTGTTGGCCCTCCACTTT
CDR3aa: CASTVPGVLALHF
len: 13
j_gene: TRBJ1-6
v_gene: TRBV7-2
d_gene: -
abundance: -

CDR3nt: TGCGCCAGCAGCTTGCAGGGGCGGGAGGGAGATACGCAGTATTTT
CDR3aa: CASSLQGREGDTQYF
len: 15
j_gene: TRBJ2-3
v_gene: TRBV5-1
d_gene: TRBD2
abundance: -

CDR3nt: TGTGCCAGCTCACCATTCCAATCAGGACAGGGCGGCGAGCAGTACTTC
CDR3aa: CASSPFQSGQGGEQYF
len: 16
j_gene: TRBJ2-7
v_gene: TRBV18
d_gene: TRBD1
abundance: -

CDR3nt: TGTGCCAGCAGTCCTCGGGGGGGATCCTACAATGAGCAGTTCTTC
CDR3aa: CASSPRGGSYNEQFF
len: 15
j_gene: TRBJ2-1
v_gene: TRBV6-6
d_gene: TRBD2
abundance: -

CDR3nt: TGTGCCAGCAGTAAAAGCCCGCCTTCAGGGAATGGCTACACCTTC
CDR3aa: CASSKSPPSGNGYTF
len: 15
j_gene: TRBJ1-2
v_gene: TRBV6-5
d_gene: -
abundance: -

CDR3nt: TGTGCCACCTTTGGACAGGGAAAGGAAAAACTGTTTTTT
CDR3aa: CATFGQGKEKLFF
len: 13
j_gene: TRBJ1-4
v_gene: TRBV9
d_gene: TRBD1
abundance: -

CDR3nt: TGTGCCAGCAGTTACTCCTGGACACATAACGATTCACCCCTCCACTTT
CDR3aa: CASSYSWTHNDSPLHF
len: 16
j_gene: TRBJ1-6
v_gene: TRBV6-5
d_gene: -
abundance: -

CDR3nt: TGTGCCAGCAGCCAGGAGACAGGGAAAGGATCCGGGGAGCTGTTTTTT
CDR3aa: CASSQETGKGSGELFF
len: 16
j_gene: TRBJ2-2
v_gene: TRBV4-2
d_gene: TRBD1
abundance: -

CDR3nt: TGTGCCAGCAGCCTAACAGGGAAATCCGAGACCCAGTACTTC
CDR3aa: CASSLTGKSETQYF
len: 14
j_gene: TRBJ2-5
v_gene: TRBV2
d_gene: -
abundance: -

CDR3nt: TGCGCCAGCAGCCAAGATGTACCGGGGCAGGGGGGCACTGAAGCTTTCTTT
CDR3aa: CASSQDVPGQGGTEAFF
len: 17
j_gene: TRBJ1-1
v_gene: TRBV4-3
d_gene: TRBD1
abundance: -

CDR3nt: TGTGCCAGCAGCATGACAGGGGCTGGAACTGAAGCTTTCTTT
CDR3aa: CASSMTGAGTEAFF
len: 14
j_gene: TRBJ1-1
v_gene: TRBV6-4
d_gene: TRBD1
abundance: once

CDR3nt: TGTGCCTGGAGCCAGTTTAAACAGCCCCAGCATTTT
CDR3aa: CAWSQFKQPQHF
len: 12
j_gene: TRBJ1-5
v_gene: TRBV30
d_gene: -
abundance: -

CDR3nt: TGCGCCAGCAGCAGAGGACAATTCTCCTACGAGCAGTACTTC
CDR3aa: CASSRGQFSYEQYF
len: 14
j_gene: TRBJ2-7
v_gene: TRBV5-1
d_gene: -
abundance: -

CDR3nt: TGTGCCAGCAGCCCCCGAGGCACTGAAGCTTTCTTT
CDR3aa: CASSPRGTEAFF
len: 12
j_gene: TRBJ1-1
v_gene: TRBV9
d_gene: -
abundance: -

CDR3nt: TGTGCCAGTAGTTCCCACAGGGCGAACACTGAAGCTTTCTTT
CDR3aa: CASSSHRANTEAFF
len: 14
j_gene: TRBJ1-1
v_gene: TRBV19
d_gene: -
abundance: -

CDR3nt: TGTGCCTCCAGGGGGACAGCCAAAAATGAGCAGTTCTTC
CDR3aa: CASRGTAKNEQFF
len: 13
j_gene: TRBJ2-1
v_gene: TRBV28
d_gene: TRBD1
abundance: -

CDR3nt: TGTGCCAGCAGTTTTTGGAGGGATCAGCCCCAGCATTTT
CDR3aa: CASSFWRDQPQHF
len: 13
j_gene: TRBJ1-5
v_gene: TRBV28
d_gene: -
abundance: -

CDR3nt: TGTGCCAGCTCACCAAATTCCCGGTCTGAGCACTCACCCCTCCACTTT
CDR3aa: CASSPNSRSEHSPLHF
len: 16
j_gene: TRBJ1-6
v_gene: TRBV18
d_gene: -
abundance: -

CDR3nt: TGCGCCAGCAGCCCAACCGGGGGGGTCGAAAACACCATATATTTT
CDR3aa: CASSPTGGVENTIYF
len: 15
j_gene: TRBJ1-3
v_gene: TRBV5-1
d_gene: -
abundance: once

CDR3nt: TGCGCCAGCAGGAGGGTGGGCGGGGAGCTGTTTTTT
CDR3aa: CASRRVGGELFF
len: 12
j_gene: TRBJ2-2
v_gene: TRBV10-2
d_gene: -
abundance: once

CDR3nt: TGTGCCTGGAGCACTCTAGCGGGGGTACTATACGAGCAGTACTTC
CDR3aa: CAWSTLAGVLYEQYF
len: 15
j_gene: TRBJ2-7
v_gene: TRBV30
d_gene: TRBD2
abundance: -

CDR3nt: TGTGCCTGGAGCCCGACAGGGAACTATGGCTACACCTTC
CDR3aa: CAWSPTGNYGYTF
len: 13
j_gene: TRBJ1-2
v_gene: TRBV30
d_gene: TRBD1
abundance: -

CDR3nt: TGTGCCACCAGCACAGACAGGGACACTGAAGCTTTCTTT
CDR3aa: CATSTDRDTEAFF
len: 13
j_gene: TRBJ1-1
v_gene: TRBV15
d_gene: TRBD1
abundance: once

CDR3nt: TGTGCCTGGAGGGGACAGGGTCGGACTGAAGCTTTCTTT
CDR3aa: CAWRGQGRTEAFF
len: 13
j_gene: TRBJ1-1
v_gene: TRBV30
d_gene: TRBD1
abundance: -

CDR3nt: TGTGCCAGCAGTTTGGGGGACAGGGGCTACACCTTC
CDR3aa: CASSLGDRGYTF
len: 12
j_gene: TRBJ1-2
v_gene: TRBV28
d_gene: TRBD1
abundance: -

CDR3nt: TGCAGCGTCCTAAGCGGGACCACTAACTATGGCTACACCTTC
CDR3aa: CSVLSGTTNYGYTF
len: 14
j_gene: TRBJ1-2
v_gene: TRBV29-1
d_gene: -
abundance: -

CDR3nt: TGTGCCAGCAGTATTAGTACCTACGAGCAGTACTTC
CDR3aa: CASSISTYEQYF
len: 12
j_gene: TRBJ2-7
v_gene: TRBV2
d_gene: -
abundance: -

CDR3nt: TGTGCCAGCAGCTTGACAGGGTACCACGAGCAGTACTTC
CDR3aa: CASSLTGYHEQYF
len: 13
j_gene: TRBJ2-7
v_gene: TRBV27
d_gene: TRBD1
abundance: once

CDR3nt: TGTGCCAGCAGCTCGCCGGGGGGAGAGACCCAGTACTTC
CDR3aa: CASSSPGGETQYF
len: 13
j_gene: TRBJ2-5
v_gene: TRBV7-9
d_gene: TRBD2
abundance: -